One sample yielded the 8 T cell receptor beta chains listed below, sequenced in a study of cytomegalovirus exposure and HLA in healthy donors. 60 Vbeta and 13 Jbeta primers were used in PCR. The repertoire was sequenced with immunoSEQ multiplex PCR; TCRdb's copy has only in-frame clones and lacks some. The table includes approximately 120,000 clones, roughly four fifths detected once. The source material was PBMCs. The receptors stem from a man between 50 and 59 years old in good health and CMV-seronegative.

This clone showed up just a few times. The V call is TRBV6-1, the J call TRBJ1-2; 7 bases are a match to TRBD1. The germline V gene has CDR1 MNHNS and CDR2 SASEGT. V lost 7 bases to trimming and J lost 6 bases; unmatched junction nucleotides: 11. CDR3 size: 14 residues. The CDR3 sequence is CASNDITGAHGYTF. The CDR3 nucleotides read TGTGCCAGCAACGATATTACAGGGGCTCATGGCTACACCTTC.

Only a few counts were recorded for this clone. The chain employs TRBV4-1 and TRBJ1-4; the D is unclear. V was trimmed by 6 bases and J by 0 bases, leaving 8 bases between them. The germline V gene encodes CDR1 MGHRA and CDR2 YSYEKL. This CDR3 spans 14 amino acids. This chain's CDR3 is CASRSGPTNEKLFF. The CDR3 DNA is TGCGCCAGCAGAAGCGGGCCAACTAATGAAAAACTGTTTTTT.

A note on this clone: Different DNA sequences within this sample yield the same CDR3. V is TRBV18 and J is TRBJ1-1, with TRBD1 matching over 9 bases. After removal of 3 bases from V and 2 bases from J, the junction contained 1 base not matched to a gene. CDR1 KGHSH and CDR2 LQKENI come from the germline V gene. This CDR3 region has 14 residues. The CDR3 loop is CASSPGQGNTEAFF. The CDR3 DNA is TGTGCCAGCTCACCGGGACAGGGAAACACTGAAGCTTTCTTT.

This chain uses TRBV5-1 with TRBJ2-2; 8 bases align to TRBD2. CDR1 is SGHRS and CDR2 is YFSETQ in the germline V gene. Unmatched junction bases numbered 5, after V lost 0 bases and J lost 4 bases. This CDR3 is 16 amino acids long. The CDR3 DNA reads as TGCGCCAGCAGCTTGGCCGGGGGGGTCGTCACCGGGGAGCTGTTTTTT. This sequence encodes CASSLAGGVVTGELFF.

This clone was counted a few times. CDR3 amino acids: CASAGTGPYEQYV. The CDR3 DNA is TGTGCCAGCGCCGGGACAGGGCCCTACGAGCAGTACGTC. The V gene is TRBV21-1, the J gene TRBJ2-7; the D call in the table, TRBD1, was not verified against the DNA. TRBV21-1 is a documented pseudogene. There are 13 residues in the CDR3.

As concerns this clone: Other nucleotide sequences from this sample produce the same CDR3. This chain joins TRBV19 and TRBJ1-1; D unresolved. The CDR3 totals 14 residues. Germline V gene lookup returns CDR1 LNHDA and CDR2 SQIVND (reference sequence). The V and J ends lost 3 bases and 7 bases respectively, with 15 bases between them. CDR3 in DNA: TGTGCCAGTAGTATGGGCGGGTCGGGGAATGAAGCTTTCTTT. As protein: CASSMGGSGNEAFF.

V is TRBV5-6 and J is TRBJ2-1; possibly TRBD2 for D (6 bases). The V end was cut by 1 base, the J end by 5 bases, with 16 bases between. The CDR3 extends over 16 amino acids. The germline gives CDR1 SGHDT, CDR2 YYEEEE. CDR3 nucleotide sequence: TGTGCCAGCAGCTTGTTCGAGACTAGAGCGGACAATGAGCAGTTCTTC. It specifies CASSLFETRADNEQFF.

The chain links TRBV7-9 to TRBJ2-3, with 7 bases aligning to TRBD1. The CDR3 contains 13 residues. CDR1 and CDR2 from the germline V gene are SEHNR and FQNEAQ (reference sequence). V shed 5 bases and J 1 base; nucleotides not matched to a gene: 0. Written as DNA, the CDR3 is TGTGCCAGCAGCCAGGGGGGCACAGATACGCAGTATTTT. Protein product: CASSQGGTDTQYF.